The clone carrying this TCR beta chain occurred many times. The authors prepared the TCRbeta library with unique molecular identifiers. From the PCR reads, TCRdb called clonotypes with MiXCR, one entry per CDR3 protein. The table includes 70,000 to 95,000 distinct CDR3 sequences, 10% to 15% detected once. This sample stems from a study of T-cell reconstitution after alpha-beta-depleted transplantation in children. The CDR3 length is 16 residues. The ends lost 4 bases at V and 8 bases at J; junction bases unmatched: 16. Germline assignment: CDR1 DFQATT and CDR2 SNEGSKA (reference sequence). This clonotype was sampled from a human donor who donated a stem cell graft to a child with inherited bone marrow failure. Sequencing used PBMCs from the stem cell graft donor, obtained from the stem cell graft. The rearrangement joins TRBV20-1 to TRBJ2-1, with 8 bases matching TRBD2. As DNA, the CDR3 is TGCAGTGCTACTCGGGCGGGGCGGGGGGCCCGCGATGAGCAGTTCTTC. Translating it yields CSATRAGRGARDEQFF.